Below are 9 T cell receptor beta chains sequenced from a single sample in a study of blood T cell repertoires in COVID-19. Clones were read by immunoSEQ multiplex PCR, and TCRdb kept only the in-frame ones, dropping some. The data show some 460,000 clones, with 87% seen just once and about 0.7% held by the top ten. Sequencing input: PBMCs or T cells enriched from blood (not recorded which). The receptor set was obtained from a woman aged 18-29 years who had recovered from COVID-19.

The chain recombines TRBV5-6 with TRBJ1-2; no clear D gene. The CDR3 spans 14 residues. CDR1 and CDR2 (germline): SGHDT, YYEEEE. Trimming took 0 bases from V and 6 from J, leaving 12 bases between them. In DNA form, the CDR3 reads TGTGCCAGCAGCTTGGCCGGCGGTGGCCATGGCTACACCTTC. This sequence encodes CASSLAGGGHGYTF.

The chain links TRBV3-1 (or the pseudogene TRBV3-2) to TRBJ1-2; tentatively, D is TRBD1 (5 bases). Germline-derived CDR1 and CDR2 are LGHDT and YNNKEL (reference sequence). The CDR3 length is 14 residues. V lost 0 bases and J lost 0, with 5 bases in between. CDR3 region: CASSQETANYGYTF. In DNA form, the CDR3 reads TGTGCCAGCAGCCAAGAGACAGCTAACTATGGCTACACCTTC.

This chain uses TRBV30 with TRBJ1-2, with D hard to call. The CDR3 spans 13 residues. Germline-derived CDR1 and CDR2 are GTSNPN and SVGIG (reference sequence). With 0 bases removed from V and 2 bases from J, the gap between germline ends came to 7 bases. The CDR3 DNA sequence: TGTGCCTGGAGTGTAAGCCTGAACTATGGCTACACCTTC. The encoded protein is CAWSVSLNYGYTF.

The chain recombines TRBV5-1 with TRBJ1-2; the D gene is possibly TRBD1 (5 bases). Trimming left V 0 bases short and J 7 bases short, with 13 bases between. Germline CDR1 and CDR2: SGHRS and YFSETQ. CDR3 length: 14 amino acids. The CDR3 sequence: CASSLEWQGSGYTF. DNA of the CDR3: TGCGCCAGCAGCTTGGAATGGCAGGGTTCTGGCTACACCTTC.

This sequence joins TRBV30 and TRBJ2-7; the D gene is possibly TRBD2 (5 bases). Germline CDR1 GTSNPN, CDR2 SVGIG (reference sequence). The CDR3 length is 12 residues. Between the trimmed V and J ends, which lost 3 bases and 5 bases, there was a span of 11 bases. The CDR3 bases are TGTGCCTGGAGGGGCGACGGGGACGAGCAGTACTTC. This codes for CAWRGDGDEQYF.

This chain uses TRBV6-6 with TRBJ2-1; 7 bases agree with TRBD1. Germline V gives CDR1 MNHNY, CDR2 SVGAGI (reference sequence). CDR3 length: 18 residues. V was clipped by 5 bases and J by 4 bases; unmatched bases: 17. CDR3 loop: CASSPISENRGRYNEQFF. In DNA form, the CDR3 reads TGTGCCAGCAGTCCGATATCAGAAAACAGGGGAAGGTACAATGAGCAGTTCTTC.

V is TRBV2 and J is TRBJ2-1, with TRBD2 matching over 9 bases. V dropped 8 bases and J dropped 6; count of bases not matched to a gene: 8. The CDR3 spans 14 residues. Looked up from germline, CDR1 is SNHLY and CDR2 is FYNNEI. DNA of the CDR3: TGTGCCAGCCAGCGGGGGGCACAGGTCAATGAGCAGTTCTTC. It yields the protein CASQRGAQVNEQFF.

CDR3: CASSLASAGRERAEAFF. DNA of the CDR3: TGTGCCAGCAGCTTGGCCTCAGCGGGTAGGGAGCGCGCTGAAGCTTTCTTT. The chain couples TRBV5-6 to TRBJ1-1; D call uncertain. Trimming pared 0 bases from V and 6 bases from J, leaving 21 bases between. The CDR3 has 17 residues. The V gene's germline CDR1 is SGHDT and CDR2 YYEEEE.

The chain has TRBV30 and TRBJ2-5; the D gene is possibly TRBD2 (6 bases). The CDR3 sequence is 13 residues long. Germline loops: CDR1 GTSNPN, CDR2 SVGIG (reference sequence). V lost 8 bases, J lost 1 base, and 14 bases lay in between. CDR3 DNA: TGTGCCGTAATGCAGGGACTCCAAGAGACCCAGTACTTC. It is translated as CAVMQGLQETQYF.